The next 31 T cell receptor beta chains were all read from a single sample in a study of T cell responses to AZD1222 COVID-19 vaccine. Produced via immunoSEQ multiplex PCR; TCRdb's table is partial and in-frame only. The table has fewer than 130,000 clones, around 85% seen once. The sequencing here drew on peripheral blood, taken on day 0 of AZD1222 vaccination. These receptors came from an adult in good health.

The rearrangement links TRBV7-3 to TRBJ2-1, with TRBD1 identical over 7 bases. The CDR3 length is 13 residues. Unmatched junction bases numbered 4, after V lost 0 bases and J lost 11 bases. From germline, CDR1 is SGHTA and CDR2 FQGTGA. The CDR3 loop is CASSLTVRGQQFF. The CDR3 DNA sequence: TGTGCCAGCAGCTTAACGGTGAGGGGGCAGCAGTTCTTC.

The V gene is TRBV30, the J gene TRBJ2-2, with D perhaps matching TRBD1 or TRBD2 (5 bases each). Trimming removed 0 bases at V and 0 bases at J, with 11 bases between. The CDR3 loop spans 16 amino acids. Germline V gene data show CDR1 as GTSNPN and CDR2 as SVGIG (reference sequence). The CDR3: CAWSVYGTSNTGELFF. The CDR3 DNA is TGTGCCTGGAGTGTATATGGGACCTCGAACACCGGGGAGCTGTTTTTT.

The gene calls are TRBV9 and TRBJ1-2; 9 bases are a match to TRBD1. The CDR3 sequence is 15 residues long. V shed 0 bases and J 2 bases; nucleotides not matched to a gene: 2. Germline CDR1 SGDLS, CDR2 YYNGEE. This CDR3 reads CASSVGGTGNYGYTF. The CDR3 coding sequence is TGTGCCAGCAGCGTAGGCGGGACAGGGAACTATGGCTACACCTTC.

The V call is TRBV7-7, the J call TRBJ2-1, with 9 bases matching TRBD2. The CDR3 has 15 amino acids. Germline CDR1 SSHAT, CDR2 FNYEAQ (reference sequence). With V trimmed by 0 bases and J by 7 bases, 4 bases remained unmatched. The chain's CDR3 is CASSLAPAGGNEQFF. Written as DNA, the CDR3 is TGTGCCAGCAGCTTAGCCCCAGCGGGGGGAAATGAGCAGTTCTTC.

Here the CDR3 DNA reads TGTGCCAGCAGCTTGCACCTGGATACGCAGTATTTT. As protein: CASSLHLDTQYF. The gene calls are TRBV11-2 and TRBJ2-3; D ambiguous. The CDR3 loop spans 12 amino acids. Germline-derived CDR1 and CDR2 are SGHAT and FQNNGV. Deletions cut 3 bases from V and 6 bases from J, with 7 bases between.

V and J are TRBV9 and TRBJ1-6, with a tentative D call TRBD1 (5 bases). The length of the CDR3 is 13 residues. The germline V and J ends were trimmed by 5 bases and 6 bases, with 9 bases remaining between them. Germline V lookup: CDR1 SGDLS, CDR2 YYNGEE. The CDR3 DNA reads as TGTGCCAGCAGGGGGGACGGTAATTCACCCCTCCACTTT. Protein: CASRGDGNSPLHF.

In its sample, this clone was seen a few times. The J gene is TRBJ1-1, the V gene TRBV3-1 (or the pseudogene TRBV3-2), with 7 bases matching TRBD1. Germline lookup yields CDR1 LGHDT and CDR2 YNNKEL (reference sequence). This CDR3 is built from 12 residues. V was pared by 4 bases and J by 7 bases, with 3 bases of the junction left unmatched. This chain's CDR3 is CASSRGTVEAFF. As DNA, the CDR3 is TGTGCCAGCAGCCGGGGGACAGTTGAAGCTTTCTTT.

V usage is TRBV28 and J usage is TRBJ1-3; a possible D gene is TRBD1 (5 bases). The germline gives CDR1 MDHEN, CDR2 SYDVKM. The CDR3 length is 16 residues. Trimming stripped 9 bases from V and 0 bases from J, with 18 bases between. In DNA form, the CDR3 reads TGTGCCAGTTTCGAGACAGCCATAAGCTCTGGAAACACCATATATTTT. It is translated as CASFETAISSGNTIYF.

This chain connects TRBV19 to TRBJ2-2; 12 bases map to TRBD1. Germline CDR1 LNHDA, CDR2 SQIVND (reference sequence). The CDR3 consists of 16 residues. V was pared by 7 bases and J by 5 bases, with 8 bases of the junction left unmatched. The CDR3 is CASTLGDRGLTGELFF. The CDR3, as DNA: TGTGCCAGTACACTAGGGGACAGGGGGCTTACCGGGGAGCTGTTTTTT. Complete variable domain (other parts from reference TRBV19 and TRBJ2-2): DGGITQSPKYLFRKEGQNVTLSCEQNLNHDAMYWYRQDPGQGLRLIYYSQIVNDFQKGDIAEGYSVSREKKESFPLTVTSAQKNPTAFYLCASTLGDRGLTGELFFGEGSRLTVL.

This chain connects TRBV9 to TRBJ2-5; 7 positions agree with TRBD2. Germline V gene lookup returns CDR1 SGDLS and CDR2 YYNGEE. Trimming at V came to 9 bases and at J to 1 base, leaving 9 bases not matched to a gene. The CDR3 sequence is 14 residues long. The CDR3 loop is CAIGTSAGQETQYF. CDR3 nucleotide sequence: TGTGCCATAGGAACTAGCGCGGGCCAAGAGACCCAGTACTTC.

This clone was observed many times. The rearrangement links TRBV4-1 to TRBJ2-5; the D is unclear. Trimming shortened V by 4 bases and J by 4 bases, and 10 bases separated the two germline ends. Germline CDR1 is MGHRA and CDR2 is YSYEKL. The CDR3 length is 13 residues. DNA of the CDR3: TGCGCCAGCAGCCTTACTCTGGGAGAGACCCAGTACTTC. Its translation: CASSLTLGETQYF.

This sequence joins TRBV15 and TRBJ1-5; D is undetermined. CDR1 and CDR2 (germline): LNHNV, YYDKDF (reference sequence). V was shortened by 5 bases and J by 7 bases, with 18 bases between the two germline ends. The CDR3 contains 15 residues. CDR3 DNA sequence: TGTGCCACCAGCGAGGACCGAGCATCTAAACAGCCCCAGCATTTT. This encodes CATSEDRASKQPQHF.

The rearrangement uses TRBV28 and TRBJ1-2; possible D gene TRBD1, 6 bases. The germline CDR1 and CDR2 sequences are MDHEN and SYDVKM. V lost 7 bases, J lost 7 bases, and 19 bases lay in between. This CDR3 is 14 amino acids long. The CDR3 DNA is TGTGCCAGCAATGCGGTCAACAGGGTGAGTGGCTACACCTTC. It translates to CASNAVNRVSGYTF.

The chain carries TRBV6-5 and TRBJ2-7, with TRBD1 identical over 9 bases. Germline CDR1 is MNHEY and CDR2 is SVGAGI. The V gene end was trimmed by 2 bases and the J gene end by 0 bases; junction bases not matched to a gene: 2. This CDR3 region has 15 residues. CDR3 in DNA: TGTGCCAGCAGTTACGGACAGGGGCGCTCCTACGAGCAGTACTTC. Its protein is CASSYGQGRSYEQYF.

CDR3 in amino acids: CASSLQGGDEQFF. DNA for the CDR3: TGCGCCAGCAGCTTGCAGGGAGGGGATGAGCAGTTCTTC. This chain links TRBV5-1 with TRBJ2-1, with 7 positions matching TRBD2. V lost 1 base to trimming and J lost 8 bases; unmatched junction nucleotides: 3. This CDR3 spans 13 amino acids. Looked up from germline, CDR1 is SGHRS and CDR2 is YFSETQ.

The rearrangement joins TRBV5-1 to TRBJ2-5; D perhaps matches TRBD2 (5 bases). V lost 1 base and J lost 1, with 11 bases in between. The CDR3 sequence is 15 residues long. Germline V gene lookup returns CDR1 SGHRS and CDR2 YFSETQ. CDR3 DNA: TGCGCCAGCAGCTTGCCGGGCCGGGGCCAAGAGACCCAGTACTTC. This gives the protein CASSLPGRGQETQYF.

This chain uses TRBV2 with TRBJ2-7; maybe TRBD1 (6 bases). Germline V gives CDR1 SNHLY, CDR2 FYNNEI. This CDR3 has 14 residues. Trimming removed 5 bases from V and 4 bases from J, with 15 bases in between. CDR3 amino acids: CASSPPDRSYEQYF. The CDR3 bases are TGTGCCAGCAGTCCACCGGACAGATCATACGAGCAGTACTTC.

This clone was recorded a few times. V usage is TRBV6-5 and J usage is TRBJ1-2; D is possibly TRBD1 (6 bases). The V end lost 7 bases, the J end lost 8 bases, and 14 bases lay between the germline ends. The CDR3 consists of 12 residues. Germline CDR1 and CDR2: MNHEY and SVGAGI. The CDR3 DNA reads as TGTGCCAGCACGAGGAACAGGGTGGGCTACACCTTC. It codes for CASTRNRVGYTF.

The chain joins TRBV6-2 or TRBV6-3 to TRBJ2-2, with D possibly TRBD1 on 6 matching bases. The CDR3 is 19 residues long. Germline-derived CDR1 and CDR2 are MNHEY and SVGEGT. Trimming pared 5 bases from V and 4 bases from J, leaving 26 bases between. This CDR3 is CASSTLYDWGRRGTGELFF. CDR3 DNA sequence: TGTGCCAGCAGTACCTTATATGATTGGGGGCGCCGAGGCACCGGGGAGCTGTTTTTT.

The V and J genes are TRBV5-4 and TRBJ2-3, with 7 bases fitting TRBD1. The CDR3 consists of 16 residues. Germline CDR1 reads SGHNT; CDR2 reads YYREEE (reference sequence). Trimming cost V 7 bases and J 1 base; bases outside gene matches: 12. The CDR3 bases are TGTGCCAGCGGCACCAGACAGGGAAGGGGCACAGATACGCAGTATTTT. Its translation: CASGTRQGRGTDTQYF.

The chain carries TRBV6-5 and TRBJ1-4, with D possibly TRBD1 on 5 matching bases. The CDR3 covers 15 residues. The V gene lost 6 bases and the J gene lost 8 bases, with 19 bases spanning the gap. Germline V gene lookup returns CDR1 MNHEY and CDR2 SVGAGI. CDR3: CASSYVGTGGEKLFF. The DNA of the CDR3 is TGTGCCAGCAGCTACGTCGGGACGGGTGGGGAAAAACTGTTTTTT.

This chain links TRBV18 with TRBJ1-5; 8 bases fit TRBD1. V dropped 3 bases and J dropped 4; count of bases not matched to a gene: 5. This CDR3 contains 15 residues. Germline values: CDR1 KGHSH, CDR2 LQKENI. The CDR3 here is CASSPGQGTNQPQHF. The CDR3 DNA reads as TGTGCCAGCTCACCCGGACAGGGAACAAATCAGCCCCAGCATTTT.

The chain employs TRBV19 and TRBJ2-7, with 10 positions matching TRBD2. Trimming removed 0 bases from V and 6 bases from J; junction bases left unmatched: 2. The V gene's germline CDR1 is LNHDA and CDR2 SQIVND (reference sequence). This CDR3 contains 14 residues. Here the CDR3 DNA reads TGTGCCAGTAGTATAGATCGGACTAGCGGCGAGCAGTACTTC. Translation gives CASSIDRTSGEQYF.

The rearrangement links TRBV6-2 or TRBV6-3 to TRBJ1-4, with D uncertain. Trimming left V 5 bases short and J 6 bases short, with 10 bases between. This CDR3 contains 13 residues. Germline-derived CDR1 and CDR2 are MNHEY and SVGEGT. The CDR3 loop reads CASSRIADEKLFF. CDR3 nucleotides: TGTGCCAGCAGTCGAATAGCGGATGAAAAACTGTTTTTT.

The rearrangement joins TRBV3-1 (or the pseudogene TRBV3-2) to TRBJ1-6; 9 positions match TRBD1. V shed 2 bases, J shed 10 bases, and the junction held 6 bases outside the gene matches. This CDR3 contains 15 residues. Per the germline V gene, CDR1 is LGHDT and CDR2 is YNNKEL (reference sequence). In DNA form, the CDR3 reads TGTGCCAGCAGCCAAATGGACAGGGGAGGATCACCCCTCCACTTT. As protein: CASSQMDRGGSPLHF.

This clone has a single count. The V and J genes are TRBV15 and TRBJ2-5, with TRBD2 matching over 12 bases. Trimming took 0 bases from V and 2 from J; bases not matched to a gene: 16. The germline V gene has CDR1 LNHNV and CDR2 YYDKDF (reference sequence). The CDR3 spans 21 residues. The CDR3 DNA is TGTGCCACCAGCAGAGATCCTGAAACCCTAGCGGGAGGGCCGGTTCAAGAGACCCAGTACTTC. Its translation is CATSRDPETLAGGPVQETQYF.

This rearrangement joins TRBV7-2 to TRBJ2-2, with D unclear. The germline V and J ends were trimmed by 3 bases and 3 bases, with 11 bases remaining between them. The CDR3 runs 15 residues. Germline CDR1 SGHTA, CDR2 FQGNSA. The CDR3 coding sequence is TGTGCCAGCAGCTTTTCGGTATCCGACACCGGGGAGCTGTTTTTT. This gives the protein CASSFSVSDTGELFF.

The CDR3 coding sequence is TGTGCCAGCAGCTTTAGGACTCCTGACTCGGGCGGGGAGCTGTTTTTT. It translates to CASSFRTPDSGGELFF. The chain has TRBV11-3 and TRBJ2-2; D possibly corresponds to TRBD2 (5 bases). CDR3 length: 16 amino acids. Germline V gene data show CDR1 as SGHNT and CDR2 as YENEEA. Trimming cost V 3 bases and J 7 bases, with 18 bases left between them.

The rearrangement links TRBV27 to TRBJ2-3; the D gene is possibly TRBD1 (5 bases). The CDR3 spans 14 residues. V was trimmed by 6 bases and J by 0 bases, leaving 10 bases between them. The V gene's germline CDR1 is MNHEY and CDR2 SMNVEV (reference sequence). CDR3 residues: CASRGRLSTDTQYF. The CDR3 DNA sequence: TGTGCCAGCAGGGGGCGCTTAAGCACAGATACGCAGTATTTT.

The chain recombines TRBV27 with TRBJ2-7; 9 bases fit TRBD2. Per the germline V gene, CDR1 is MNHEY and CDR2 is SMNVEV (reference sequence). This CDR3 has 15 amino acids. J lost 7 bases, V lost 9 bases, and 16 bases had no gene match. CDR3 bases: TGTGCCAGAGGGGGGCGAGCGGGAGGTAGGGAAGAGCAGTACTTC. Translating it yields CARGGRAGGREEQYF.

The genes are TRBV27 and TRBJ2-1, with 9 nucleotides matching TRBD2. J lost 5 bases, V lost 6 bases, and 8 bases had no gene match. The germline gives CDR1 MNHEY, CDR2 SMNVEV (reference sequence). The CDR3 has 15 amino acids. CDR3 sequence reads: CASSLAGDTNNEQFF. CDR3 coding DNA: TGTGCCAGCAGCTTAGCGGGGGACACCAACAATGAGCAGTTCTTC.